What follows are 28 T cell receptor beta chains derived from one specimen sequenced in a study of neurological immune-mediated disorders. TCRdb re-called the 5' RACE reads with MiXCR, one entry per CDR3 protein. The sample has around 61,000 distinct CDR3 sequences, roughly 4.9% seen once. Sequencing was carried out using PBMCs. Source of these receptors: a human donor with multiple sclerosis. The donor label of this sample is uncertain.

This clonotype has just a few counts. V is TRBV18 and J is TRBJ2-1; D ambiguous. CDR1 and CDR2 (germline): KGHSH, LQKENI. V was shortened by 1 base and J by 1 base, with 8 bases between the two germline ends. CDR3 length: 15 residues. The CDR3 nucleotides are TGTGCCAGCTCACCACTCAAAGGGTCCTACAATGAGCAGTTCTTC. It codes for CASSPLKGSYNEQFF.

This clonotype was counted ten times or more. The CDR3 spells CSARDLAGARQFF. The CDR3 nucleotides read TGCAGTGCTAGAGATCTAGCGGGGGCTAGGCAGTTCTTC. The chain has TRBV20-1 and TRBJ2-1; 10 bases fit TRBD2. Unmatched junction bases numbered 5, after V lost 0 bases and J lost 12 bases. This CDR3 region has 13 residues. Looked up from germline, CDR1 is DFQATT and CDR2 is SNEGSKA (reference sequence).

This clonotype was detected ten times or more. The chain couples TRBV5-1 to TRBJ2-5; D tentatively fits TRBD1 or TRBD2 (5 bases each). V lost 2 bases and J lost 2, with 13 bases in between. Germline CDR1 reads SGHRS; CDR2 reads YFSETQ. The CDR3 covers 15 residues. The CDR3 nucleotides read TGCGCCAGCAGCTTCACCGGGACCCGGCAAGAGACCCAGTACTTC. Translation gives CASSFTGTRQETQYF.

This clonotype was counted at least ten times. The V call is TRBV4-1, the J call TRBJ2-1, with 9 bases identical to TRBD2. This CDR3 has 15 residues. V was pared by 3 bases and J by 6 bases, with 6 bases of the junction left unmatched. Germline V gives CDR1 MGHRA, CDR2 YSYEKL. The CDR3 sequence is CASSHPAGGVNEQFF. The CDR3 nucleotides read TGCGCCAGCAGCCACCCAGCGGGGGGAGTCAATGAGCAGTTCTTC.

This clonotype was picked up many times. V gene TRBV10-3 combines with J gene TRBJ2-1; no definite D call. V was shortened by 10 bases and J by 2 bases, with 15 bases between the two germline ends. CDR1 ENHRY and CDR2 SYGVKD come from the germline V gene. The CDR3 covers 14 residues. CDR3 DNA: TGTGCCACCTTGGAAGGAATCACCTACAATGAGCAGTTCTTC. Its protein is CATLEGITYNEQFF.

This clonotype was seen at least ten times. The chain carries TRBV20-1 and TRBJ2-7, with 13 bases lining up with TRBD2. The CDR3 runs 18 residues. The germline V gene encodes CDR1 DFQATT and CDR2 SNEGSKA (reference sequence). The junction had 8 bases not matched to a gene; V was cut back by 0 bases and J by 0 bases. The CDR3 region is CSARDFGLAGASSYEQYF. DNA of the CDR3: TGCAGTGCTAGAGATTTCGGACTAGCGGGGGCTAGCTCCTACGAGCAGTACTTC.

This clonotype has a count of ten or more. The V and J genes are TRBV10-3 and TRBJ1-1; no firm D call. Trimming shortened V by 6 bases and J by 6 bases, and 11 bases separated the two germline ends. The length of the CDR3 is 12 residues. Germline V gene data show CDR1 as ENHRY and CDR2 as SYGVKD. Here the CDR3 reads CAIRSLPAEAFF. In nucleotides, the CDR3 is TGTGCCATCAGAAGTCTCCCCGCTGAAGCTTTCTTT.

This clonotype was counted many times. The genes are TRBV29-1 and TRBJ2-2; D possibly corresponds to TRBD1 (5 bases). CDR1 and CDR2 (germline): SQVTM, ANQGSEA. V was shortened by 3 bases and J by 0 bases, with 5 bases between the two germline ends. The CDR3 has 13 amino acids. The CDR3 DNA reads TGCAGCGTTGACAGGGCGAACACCGGGGAGCTGTTTTTT. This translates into CSVDRANTGELFF.

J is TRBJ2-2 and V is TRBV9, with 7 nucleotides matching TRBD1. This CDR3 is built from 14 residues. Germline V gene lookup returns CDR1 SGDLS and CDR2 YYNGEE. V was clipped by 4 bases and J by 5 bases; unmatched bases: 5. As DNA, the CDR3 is TGTGCCAGCAGCACCCGGGACAGAACCGGGGAGCTGTTTTTT. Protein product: CASSTRDRTGELFF.

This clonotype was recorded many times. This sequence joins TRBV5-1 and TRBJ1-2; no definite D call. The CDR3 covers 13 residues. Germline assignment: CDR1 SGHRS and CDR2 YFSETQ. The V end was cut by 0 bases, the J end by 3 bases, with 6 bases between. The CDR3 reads CASSLAVHYGYTF. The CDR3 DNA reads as TGCGCCAGCAGCTTGGCAGTTCACTATGGCTACACCTTC. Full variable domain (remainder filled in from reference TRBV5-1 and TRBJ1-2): KAGVTQTPRYLIKTRGQQVTLSCSPISGHRSVSWYQQTPGQGLQFLFEYFSETQRNKGNFPGRFSGRQFSNSRSEMNVSTLELGDSALYLCASSLAVHYGYTFGSGTRLTVV.

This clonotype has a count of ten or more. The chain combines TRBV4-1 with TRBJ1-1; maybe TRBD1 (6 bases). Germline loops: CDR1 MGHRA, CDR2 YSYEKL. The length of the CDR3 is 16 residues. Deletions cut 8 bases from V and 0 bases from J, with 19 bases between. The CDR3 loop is CASGGGSPFMNTEAFF. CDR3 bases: TGCGCCAGCGGAGGGGGTTCCCCCTTCATGAACACTGAAGCTTTCTTT.

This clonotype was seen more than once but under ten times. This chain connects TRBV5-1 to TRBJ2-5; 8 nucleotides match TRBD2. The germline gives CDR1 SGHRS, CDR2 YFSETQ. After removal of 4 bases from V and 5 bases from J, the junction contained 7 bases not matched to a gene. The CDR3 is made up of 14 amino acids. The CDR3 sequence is CASSHPGGTETQYF. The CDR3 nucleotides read TGCGCCAGCAGCCATCCGGGAGGGACCGAGACCCAGTACTTC.

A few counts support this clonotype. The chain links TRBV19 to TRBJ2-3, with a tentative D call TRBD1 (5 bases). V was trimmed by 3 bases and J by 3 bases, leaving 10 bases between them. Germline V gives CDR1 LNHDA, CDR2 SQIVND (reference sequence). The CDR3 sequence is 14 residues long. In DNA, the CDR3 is TGTGCCAGTAGTATCCGACAGAGTACAGATACGCAGTATTTT. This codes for CASSIRQSTDTQYF.

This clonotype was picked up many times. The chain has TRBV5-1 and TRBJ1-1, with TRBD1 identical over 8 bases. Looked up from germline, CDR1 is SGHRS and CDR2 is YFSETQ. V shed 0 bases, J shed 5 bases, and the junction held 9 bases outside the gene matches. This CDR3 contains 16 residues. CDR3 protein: CASSLAGGRGLTEAFF. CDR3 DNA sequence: TGCGCCAGCAGCTTGGCAGGCGGCAGGGGGCTTACTGAAGCTTTCTTT. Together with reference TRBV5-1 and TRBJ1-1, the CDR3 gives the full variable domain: KAGVTQTPRYLIKTRGQQVTLSCSPISGHRSVSWYQQTPGQGLQFLFEYFSETQRNKGNFPGRFSGRQFSNSRSEMNVSTLELGDSALYLCASSLAGGRGLTEAFFGQGTRLTVV.

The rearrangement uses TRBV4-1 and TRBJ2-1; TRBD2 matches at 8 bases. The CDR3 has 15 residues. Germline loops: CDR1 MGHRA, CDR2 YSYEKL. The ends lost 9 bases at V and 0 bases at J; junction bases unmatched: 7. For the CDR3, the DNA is TGCGCCAGTAGGATAGCGGGGAGCTCCTACAATGAGCAGTTCTTC. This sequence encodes CASRIAGSSYNEQFF.

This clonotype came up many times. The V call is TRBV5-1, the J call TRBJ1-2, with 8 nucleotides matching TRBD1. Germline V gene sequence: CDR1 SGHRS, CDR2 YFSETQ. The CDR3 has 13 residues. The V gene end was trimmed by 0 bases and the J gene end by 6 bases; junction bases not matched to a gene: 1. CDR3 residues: CASSLETGDGYTF. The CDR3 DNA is TGCGCCAGCAGCTTGGAGACAGGGGATGGCTACACCTTC.

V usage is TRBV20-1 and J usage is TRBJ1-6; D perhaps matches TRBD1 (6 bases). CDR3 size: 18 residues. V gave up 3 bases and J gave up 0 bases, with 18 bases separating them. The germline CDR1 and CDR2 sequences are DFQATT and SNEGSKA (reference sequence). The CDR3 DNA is TGCAGTGCTAGTGCCCCGGGACACGCGAGCTCCTATAATTCACCCCTCCACTTT. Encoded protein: CSASAPGHASSYNSPLHF.

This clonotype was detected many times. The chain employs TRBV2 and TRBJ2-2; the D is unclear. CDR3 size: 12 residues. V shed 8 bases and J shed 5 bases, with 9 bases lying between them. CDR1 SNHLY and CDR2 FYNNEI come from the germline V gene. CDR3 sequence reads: CASRPDTGELFF. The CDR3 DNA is TGTGCCAGCCGCCCGGATACCGGGGAGCTGTTTTTT.

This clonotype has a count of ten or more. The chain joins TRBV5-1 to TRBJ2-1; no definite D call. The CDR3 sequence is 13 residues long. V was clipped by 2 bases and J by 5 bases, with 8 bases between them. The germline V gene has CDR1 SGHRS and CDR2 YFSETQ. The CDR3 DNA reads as TGCGCCAGCAGCTTTCAGACACACAATGAGCAGTTCTTC. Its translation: CASSFQTHNEQFF.

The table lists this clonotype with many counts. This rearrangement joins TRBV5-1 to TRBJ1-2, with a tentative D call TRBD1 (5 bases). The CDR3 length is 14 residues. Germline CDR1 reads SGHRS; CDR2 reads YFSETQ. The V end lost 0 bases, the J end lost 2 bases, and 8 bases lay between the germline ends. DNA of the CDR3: TGCGCCAGCAGCTTGGAGCGGGGCAACTATGGCTACACCTTC. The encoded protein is CASSLERGNYGYTF.

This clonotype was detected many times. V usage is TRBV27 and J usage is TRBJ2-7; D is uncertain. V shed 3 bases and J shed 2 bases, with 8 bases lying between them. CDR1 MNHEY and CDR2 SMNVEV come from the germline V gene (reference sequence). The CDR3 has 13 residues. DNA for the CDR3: TGTGCCAGCAGTTTCAGCAGTACCTACGAGCAGTACTTC. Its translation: CASSFSSTYEQYF.

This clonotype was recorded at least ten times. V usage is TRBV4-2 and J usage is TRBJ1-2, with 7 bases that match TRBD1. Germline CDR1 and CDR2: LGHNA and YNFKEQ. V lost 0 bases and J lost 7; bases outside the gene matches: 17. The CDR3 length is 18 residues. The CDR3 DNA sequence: TGTGCCAGCAGCCAAGAGGCCAGGGGGTTACCGTATACTGGTGGCTACACCTTC. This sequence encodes CASSQEARGLPYTGGYTF.

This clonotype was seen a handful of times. CDR3 sequence: CASSAGHMANSPLHF. In DNA form, the CDR3 reads TGTGCCAGCAGCGCCGGCCATATGGCTAATTCACCCCTCCACTTT. V usage is TRBV9 and J usage is TRBJ1-6; D ambiguous. CDR3 size: 15 residues. Germline CDR1 reads SGDLS; CDR2 reads YYNGEE. V gave up 3 bases and J gave up 6 bases, with 13 bases separating them.

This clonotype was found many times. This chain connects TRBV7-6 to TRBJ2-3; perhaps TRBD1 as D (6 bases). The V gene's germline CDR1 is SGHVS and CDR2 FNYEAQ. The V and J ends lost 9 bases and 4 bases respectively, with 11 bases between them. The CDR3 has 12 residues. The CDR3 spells CASSHRADTQYF. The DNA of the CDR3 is TGTGCCAGTAGTCACAGGGCAGATACGCAGTATTTT.

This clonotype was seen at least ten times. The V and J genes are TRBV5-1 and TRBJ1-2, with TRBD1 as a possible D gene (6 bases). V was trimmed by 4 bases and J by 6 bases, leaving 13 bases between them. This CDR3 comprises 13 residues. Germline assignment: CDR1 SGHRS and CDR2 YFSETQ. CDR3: CASSTTGGHGYTF. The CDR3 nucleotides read TGCGCCAGCAGCACCACCGGGGGGCATGGCTACACCTTC.

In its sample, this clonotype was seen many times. CDR3 sequence reads: CASSLGPRVTEAFF. The CDR3 nucleotides read TGCGCCAGCAGCTTGGGCCCCCGCGTCACTGAAGCTTTCTTT. This rearrangement joins TRBV5-1 to TRBJ1-1, with D uncertain. Trimming took 0 bases from V and 4 from J, leaving 10 bases between them. Germline CDR1 and CDR2: SGHRS and YFSETQ. CDR3 length: 14 amino acids.

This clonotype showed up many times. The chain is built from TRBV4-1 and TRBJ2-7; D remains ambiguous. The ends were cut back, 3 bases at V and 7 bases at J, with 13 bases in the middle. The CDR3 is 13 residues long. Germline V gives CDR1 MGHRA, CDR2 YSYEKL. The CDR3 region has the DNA TGCGCCAGCAGCCAGATCTTATGGGAAGAGCAGTACTTC. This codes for CASSQILWEEQYF.

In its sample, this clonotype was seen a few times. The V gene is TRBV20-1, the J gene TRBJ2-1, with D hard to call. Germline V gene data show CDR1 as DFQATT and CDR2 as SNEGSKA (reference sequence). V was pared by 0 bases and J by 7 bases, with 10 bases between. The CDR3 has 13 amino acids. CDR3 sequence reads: CSARDNKENEQFF. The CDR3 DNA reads TGCAGTGCTAGAGATAATAAGGAGAATGAGCAGTTCTTC.